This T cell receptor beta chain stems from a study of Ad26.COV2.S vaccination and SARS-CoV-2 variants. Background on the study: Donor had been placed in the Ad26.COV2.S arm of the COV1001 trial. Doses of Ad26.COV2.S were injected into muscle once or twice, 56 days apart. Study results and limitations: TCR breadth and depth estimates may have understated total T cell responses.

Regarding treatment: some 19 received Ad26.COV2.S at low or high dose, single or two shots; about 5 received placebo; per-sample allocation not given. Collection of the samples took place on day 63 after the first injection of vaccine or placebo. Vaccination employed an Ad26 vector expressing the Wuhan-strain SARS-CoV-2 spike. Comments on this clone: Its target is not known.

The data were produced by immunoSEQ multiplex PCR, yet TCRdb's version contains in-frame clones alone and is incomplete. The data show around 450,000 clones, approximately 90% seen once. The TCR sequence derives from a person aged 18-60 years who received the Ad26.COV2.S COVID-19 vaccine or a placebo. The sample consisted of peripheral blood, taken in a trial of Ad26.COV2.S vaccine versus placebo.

CDR3 sequence reads: CASSLSLAGAPGYEQYF. DNA of the CDR3: TGCGCCAGCAGCTTATCCCTAGCGGGAGCGCCCGGTTACGAGCAGTACTTC. V gene TRBV5-1 combines with J gene TRBJ2-7, with 10 bases matching TRBD2. The germline CDR1 and CDR2 sequences are SGHRS and YFSETQ. The V segment lost 2 bases and the J segment 4 bases; nucleotides outside the gene matches: 12. The CDR3 spans 17 residues.